This T cell receptor (beta chain) stems from a study of T cells after yellow fever vaccination. TCRdb re-derived calls from the 5' RACE reads in MiXCR, one entry per CDR3 protein. The sample has 150,000 to 200,000 distinct CDR3 sequences, 6.2% seen once. Between the trimmed V and J ends, which lost 0 bases and 0 bases, there was a span of 10 bases. The CDR3 spans 15 residues. CDR1 is SGHRS and CDR2 is YFSETQ in the germline V gene. This clonotype was observed at least ten times. The TCR originated in a man between 18 and 29 years old who received the YFV17D yellow fever vaccine. Specimen: CD4+ T cells sorted from PBMCs, collected on the day of the first yellow fever vaccination. This chain links TRBV5-1 with TRBJ2-7; D is perhaps TRBD1 (5 bases). The CDR3 here is CASSLEAGHSYEQYF. The CDR3 DNA follows: TGCGCCAGCAGCTTGGAGGCAGGGCACTCCTACGAGCAGTACTTC.